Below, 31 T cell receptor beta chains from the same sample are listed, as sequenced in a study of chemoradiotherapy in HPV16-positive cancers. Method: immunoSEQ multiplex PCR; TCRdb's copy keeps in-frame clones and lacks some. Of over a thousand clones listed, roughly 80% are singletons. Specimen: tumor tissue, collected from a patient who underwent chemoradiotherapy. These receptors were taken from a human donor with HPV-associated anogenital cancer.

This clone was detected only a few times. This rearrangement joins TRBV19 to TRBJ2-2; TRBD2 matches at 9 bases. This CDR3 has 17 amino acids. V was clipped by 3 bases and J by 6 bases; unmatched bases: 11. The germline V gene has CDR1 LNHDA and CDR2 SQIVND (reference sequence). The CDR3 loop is CASSIASGMSRAGELFF. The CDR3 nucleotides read TGTGCCAGTAGTATTGCTAGCGGGATGAGTCGAGCCGGGGAGCTGTTTTTT.

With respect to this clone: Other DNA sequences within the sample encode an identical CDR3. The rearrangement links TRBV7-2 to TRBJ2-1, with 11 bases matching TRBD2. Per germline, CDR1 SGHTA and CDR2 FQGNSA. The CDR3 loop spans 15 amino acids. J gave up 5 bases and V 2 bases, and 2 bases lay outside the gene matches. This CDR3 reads CASSLTSGRHNEQFF. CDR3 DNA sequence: TGTGCCAGCAGCTTAACTAGCGGGAGACACAATGAGCAGTTCTTC. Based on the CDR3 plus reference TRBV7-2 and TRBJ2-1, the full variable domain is GAGVSQSPSNKVTEKGKDVELRCDPISGHTALYWYRQSLGQGLEFLIYFQGNSAPDKSGLPSDRFSAERTGGSVSTLTIQRTQQEDSAVYLCASSLTSGRHNEQFFGPGTRLTVL.

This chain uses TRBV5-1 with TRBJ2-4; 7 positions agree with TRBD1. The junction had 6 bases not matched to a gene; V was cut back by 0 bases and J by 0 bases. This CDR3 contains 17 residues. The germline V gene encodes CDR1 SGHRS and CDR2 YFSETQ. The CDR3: CASSLGGTDLAKNIQYF. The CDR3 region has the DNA TGCGCCAGCAGCTTGGGGGGGACAGACCTAGCCAAAAACATTCAGTACTTC.

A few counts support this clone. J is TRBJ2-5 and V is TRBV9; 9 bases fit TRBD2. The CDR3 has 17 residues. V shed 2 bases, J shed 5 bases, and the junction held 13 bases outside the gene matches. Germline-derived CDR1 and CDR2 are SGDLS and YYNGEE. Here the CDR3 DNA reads TGTGCCAGCAGCGTGGGGGTACTGCGGGAGGGACAGGAGACCCAGTACTTC. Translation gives CASSVGVLREGQETQYF.

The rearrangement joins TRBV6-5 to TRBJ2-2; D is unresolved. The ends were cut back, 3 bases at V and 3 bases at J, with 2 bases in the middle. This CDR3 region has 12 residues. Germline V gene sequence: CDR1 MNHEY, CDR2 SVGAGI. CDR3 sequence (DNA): TGTGCCAGCAGTTATCACACCGGGGAGCTGTTTTTT. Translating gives CASSYHTGELFF.

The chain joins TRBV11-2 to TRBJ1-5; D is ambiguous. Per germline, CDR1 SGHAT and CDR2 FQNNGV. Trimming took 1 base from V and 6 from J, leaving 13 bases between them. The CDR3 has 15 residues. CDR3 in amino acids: CASSLGILIGQPQHF. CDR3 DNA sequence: TGTGCCAGCAGCTTAGGTATTTTAATTGGTCAGCCCCAGCATTTT.

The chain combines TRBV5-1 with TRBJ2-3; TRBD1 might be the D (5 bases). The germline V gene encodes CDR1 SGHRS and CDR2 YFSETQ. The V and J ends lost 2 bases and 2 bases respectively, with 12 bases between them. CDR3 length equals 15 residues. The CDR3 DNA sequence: TGCGCCAGCAGCTTCCAGGGCACGGTCACAGATACGCAGTATTTT. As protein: CASSFQGTVTDTQYF. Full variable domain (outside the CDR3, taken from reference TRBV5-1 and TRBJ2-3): KAGVTQTPRYLIKTRGQQVTLSCSPISGHRSVSWYQQTPGQGLQFLFEYFSETQRNKGNFPGRFSGRQFSNSRSEMNVSTLELGDSALYLCASSFQGTVTDTQYFGPGTRLTVL.

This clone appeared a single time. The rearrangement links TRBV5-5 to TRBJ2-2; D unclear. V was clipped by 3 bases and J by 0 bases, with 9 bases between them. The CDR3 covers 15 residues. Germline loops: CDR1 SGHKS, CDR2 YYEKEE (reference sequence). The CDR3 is CASSSDGTNTGELFF. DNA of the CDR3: TGTGCCAGCAGCTCGGACGGAACGAACACCGGGGAGCTGTTTTTT.

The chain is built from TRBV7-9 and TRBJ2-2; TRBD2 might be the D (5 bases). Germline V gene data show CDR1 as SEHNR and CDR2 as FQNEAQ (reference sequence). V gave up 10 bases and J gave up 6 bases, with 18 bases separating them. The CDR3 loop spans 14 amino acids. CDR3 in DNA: TGTGCCACCAAACAGAGACTGAGGGCCGGGGAGCTGTTTTTT. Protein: CATKQRLRAGELFF.

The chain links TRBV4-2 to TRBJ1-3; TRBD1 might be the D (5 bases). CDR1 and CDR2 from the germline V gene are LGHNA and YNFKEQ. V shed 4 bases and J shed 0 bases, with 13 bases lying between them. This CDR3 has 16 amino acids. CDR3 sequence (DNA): TGTGCCAGCAGCCGGGGGGGGGATCCCTCTGGAAACACCATATATTTT. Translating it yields CASSRGGDPSGNTIYF.

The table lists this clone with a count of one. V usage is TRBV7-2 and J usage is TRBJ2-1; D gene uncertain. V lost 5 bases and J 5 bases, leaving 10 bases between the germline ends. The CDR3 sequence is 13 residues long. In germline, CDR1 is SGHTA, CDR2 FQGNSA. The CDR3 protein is CASSARLDNEQFF. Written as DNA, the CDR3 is TGTGCCAGCAGCGCCCGACTTGACAATGAGCAGTTCTTC.

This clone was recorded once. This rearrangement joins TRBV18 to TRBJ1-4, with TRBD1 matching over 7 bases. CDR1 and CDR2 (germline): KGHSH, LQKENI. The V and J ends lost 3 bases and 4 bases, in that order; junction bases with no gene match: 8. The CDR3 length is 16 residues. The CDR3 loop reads CASSPPNRGLNEKLFF. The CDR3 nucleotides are TGTGCCAGCTCACCCCCCAACAGGGGCCTTAATGAAAAACTGTTTTTT.

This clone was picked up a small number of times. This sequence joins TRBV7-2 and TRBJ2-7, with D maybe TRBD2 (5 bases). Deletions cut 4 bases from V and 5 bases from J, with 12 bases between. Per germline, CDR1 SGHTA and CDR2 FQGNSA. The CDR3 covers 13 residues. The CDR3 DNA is TGTGCCAGCAGCTCCCGTGCGGGTCACGAGCAGTACTTC. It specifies CASSSRAGHEQYF.

DNA of the CDR3: TGTGCCAGCAGCTCGCGAGGGGATCAGCCCCAGCATTTT. This encodes CASSSRGDQPQHF. This chain uses TRBV7-2 with TRBJ1-5; possible D gene TRBD1, 5 bases. Germline CDR1 SGHTA, CDR2 FQGNSA. V shed 4 bases and J shed 5 bases, with 9 bases lying between them. The CDR3 is 13 residues long. The complete variable domain, with remaining parts taken from reference TRBV7-2 and TRBJ1-5, reads GAGVSQSPSNKVTEKGKDVELRCDPISGHTALYWYRQSLGQGLEFLIYFQGNSAPDKSGLPSDRFSAERTGGSVSTLTIQRTQQEDSAVYLCASSSRGDQPQHFGDGTRLSIL.

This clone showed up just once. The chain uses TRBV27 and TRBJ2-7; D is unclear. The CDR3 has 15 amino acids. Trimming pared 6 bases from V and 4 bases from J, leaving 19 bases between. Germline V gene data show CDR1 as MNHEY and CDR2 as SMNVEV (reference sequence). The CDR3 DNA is TGTGCCAGCAGAATCAATTCGGGCCACAGATACGAGCAGTACTTC. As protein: CASRINSGHRYEQYF.

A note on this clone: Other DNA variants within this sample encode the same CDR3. DNA of the CDR3: TGCGCCAGCAGCAGGGGTCAAGAGACCCAGTACTTC. Amino acids: CASSRGQETQYF. This chain connects TRBV5-1 to TRBJ2-5; D might be TRBD1 (5 bases). This CDR3 comprises 12 residues. Germline V lookup: CDR1 SGHRS, CDR2 YFSETQ. The V and J ends lost 4 bases and 2 bases respectively, with 6 bases between them.

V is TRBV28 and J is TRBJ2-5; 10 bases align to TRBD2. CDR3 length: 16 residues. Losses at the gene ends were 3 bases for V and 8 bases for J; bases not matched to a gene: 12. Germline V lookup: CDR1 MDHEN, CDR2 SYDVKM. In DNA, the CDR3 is TGTGCCAGCAGTTTCTTTAGCTTAGCGGGAGGAGGAACCCAGTACTTC. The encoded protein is CASSFFSLAGGGTQYF.

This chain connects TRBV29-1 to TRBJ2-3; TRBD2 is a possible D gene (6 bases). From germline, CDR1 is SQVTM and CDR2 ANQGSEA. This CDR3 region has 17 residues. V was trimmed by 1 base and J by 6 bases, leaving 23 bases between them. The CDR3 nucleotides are TGCAGCGTTGAAGTGGGCGGGGCTCCACTTCTTCGGGATACGCAGTATTTT. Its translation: CSVEVGGAPLLRDTQYF.

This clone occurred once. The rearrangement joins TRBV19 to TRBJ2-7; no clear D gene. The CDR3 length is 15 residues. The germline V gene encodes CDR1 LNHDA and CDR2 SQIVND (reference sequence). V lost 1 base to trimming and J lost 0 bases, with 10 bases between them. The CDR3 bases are TGTGCCAGTAGTATAGCGGCTAGGAGCTCCTACGAGCAGTACTTC. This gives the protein CASSIAARSSYEQYF.

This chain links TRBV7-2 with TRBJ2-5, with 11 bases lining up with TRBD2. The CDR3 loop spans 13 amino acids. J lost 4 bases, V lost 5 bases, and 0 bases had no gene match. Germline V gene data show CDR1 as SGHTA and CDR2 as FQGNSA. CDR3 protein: CASSTSGRETQYF. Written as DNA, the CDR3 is TGTGCCAGCAGCACTAGCGGGAGAGAGACCCAGTACTTC.

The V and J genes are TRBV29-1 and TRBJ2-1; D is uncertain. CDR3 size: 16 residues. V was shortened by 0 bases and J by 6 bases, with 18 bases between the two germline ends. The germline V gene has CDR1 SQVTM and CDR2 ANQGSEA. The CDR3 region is CSVEDPNRKVFNEQFF. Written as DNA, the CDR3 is TGCAGCGTTGAAGACCCAAATAGGAAGGTATTCAATGAGCAGTTCTTC.

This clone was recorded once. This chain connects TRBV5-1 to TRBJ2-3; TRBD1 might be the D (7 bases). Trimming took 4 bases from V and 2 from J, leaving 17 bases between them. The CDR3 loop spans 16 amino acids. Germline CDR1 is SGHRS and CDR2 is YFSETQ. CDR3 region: CASSRGDSGFTDTQYF. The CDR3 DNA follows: TGCGCCAGCAGCAGGGGGGACAGCGGATTCACAGATACGCAGTATTTT.

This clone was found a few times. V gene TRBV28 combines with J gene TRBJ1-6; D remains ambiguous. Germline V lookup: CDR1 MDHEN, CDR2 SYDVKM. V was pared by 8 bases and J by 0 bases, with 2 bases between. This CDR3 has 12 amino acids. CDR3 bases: TGTGCCAGCTTCTCCTATAATTCACCCCTCCACTTT. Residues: CASFSYNSPLHF.

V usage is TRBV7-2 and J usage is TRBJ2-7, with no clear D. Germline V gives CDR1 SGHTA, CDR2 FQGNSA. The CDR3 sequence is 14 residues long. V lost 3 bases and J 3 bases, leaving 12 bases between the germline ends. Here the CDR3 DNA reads TGTGCCAGCAGCTTTTCCCACACCGGCTACGAGCAGTACTTC. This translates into CASSFSHTGYEQYF.

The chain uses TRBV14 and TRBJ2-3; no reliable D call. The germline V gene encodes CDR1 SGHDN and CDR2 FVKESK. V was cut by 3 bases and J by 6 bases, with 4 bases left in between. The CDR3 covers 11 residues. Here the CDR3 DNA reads TGTGCCAGCAGCCATGGTGATACGCAGTATTTT. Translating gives CASSHGDTQYF.

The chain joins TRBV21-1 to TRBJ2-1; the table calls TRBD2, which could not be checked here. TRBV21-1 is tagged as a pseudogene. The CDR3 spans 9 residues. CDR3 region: CAGGWEQFF. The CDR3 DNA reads TGTGCAGGAGGTTGGGAGCAGTTCTTC.

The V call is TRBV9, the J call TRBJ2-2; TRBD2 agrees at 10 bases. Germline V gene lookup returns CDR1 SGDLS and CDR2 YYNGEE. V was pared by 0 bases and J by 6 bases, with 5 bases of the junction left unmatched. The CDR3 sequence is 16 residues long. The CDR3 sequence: CASSVGLAGSAGELFF. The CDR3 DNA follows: TGTGCCAGCAGCGTAGGACTAGCGGGTTCGGCCGGGGAGCTGTTTTTT.

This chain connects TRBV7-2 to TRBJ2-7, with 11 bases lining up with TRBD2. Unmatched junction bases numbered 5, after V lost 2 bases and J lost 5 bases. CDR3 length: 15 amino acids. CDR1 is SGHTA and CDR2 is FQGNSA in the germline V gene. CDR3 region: CASSLTSGSHNEQYF. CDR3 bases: TGTGCCAGCAGCTTAACTAGCGGGAGCCACAACGAGCAGTACTTC.

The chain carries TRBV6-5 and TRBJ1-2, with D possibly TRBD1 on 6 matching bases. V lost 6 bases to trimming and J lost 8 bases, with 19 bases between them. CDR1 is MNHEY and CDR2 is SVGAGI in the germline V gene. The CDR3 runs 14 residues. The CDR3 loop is CASSLSITGNGYTF. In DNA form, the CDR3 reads TGTGCCAGCAGCCTATCAATCACAGGGAACGGCTACACCTTC.

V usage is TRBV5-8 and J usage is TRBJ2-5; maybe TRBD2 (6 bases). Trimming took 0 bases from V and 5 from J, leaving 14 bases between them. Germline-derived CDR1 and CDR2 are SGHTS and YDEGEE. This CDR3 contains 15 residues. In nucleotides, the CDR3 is TGTGCCAGCAGCTTGGGGCAAACCGGAGGGGAGACCCAGTACTTC. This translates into CASSLGQTGGETQYF.

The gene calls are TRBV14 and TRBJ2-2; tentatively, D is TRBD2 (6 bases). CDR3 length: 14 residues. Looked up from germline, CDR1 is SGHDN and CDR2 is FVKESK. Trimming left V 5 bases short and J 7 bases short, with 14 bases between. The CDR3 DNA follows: TGTGCCAGCAGCTCAAAGAGGAGGGTCGGGGAGCTGTTTTTT. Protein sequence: CASSSKRRVGELFF.